Presented here are 24 T cell receptor beta chains from one specimen sequenced in a study of CD8+ T cells in alopecia areata. TCR sequencing used cDNA made by reverse transcription of extracted RNA. The method was immunoSEQ multiplex PCR; TCRdb's version includes in-frame clones alone and lacks a portion of them. The sample lists about 11,000 clones, 55% to 65% occurring once. Samples from alopecia areata patients were lesional scalp punch biopsies and peripheral blood. The source was skin, collected at week 0. All receptors come from a human donor with alopecia areata.

The chain uses TRBV5-5 and TRBJ1-2, with D unclear. The V gene's germline CDR1 is SGHKS and CDR2 YYEKEE (reference sequence). The V gene lost 5 bases and the J gene lost 5 bases, with 13 bases spanning the gap. The CDR3 totals 13 residues. The CDR3 sequence is CASREHRLYGYTF. The CDR3 DNA reads as TGTGCCAGCAGGGAACACAGACTTTATGGCTACACCTTC.

The V and J genes are TRBV5-1 and TRBJ1-3, with TRBD1 identical over 8 bases. Per the germline V gene, CDR1 is SGHRS and CDR2 is YFSETQ. The CDR3 covers 16 residues. The V segment lost 4 bases and the J segment 0 bases; nucleotides outside the gene matches: 6. CDR3 sequence (DNA): TGCGCCAGCAGCGCGGGGACAGGATACTCTGGAAACACCATATATTTT. Its translation is CASSAGTGYSGNTIYF.

This clone was seen only a few times. This may be a read error: a much more frequent sequence differs by one nucleotide. V gene TRBV29-1 combines with J gene TRBJ2-7, with D hard to call. This CDR3 is built from 13 residues. Deletions cut 4 bases from V and 5 bases from J, with 15 bases between. Germline lookup yields CDR1 SQVTM and CDR2 ANQGSEA. CDR3 nucleotides: TGCAGCGTTGGAGATAACCCGACCCACGAGCAGTACTTC. This gives the protein CSVGDNPTHEQYF.

This clone was observed a few times. The rearrangement links TRBV28 to TRBJ2-1; the match to TRBD2 covers 9 bases. The ends lost 3 bases at V and 5 bases at J; junction bases unmatched: 5. CDR1 MDHEN and CDR2 SYDVKM come from the germline V gene. This CDR3 comprises 15 residues. The CDR3 coding sequence is TGTGCCAGCAGTTTCCGCGGGAGGGATAACAATGAGCAGTTCTTC. This sequence encodes CASSFRGRDNNEQFF.

The genes are TRBV27 and TRBJ2-3; 13 bases match TRBD2. CDR1 and CDR2 from the germline V gene are MNHEY and SMNVEV (reference sequence). The CDR3 length is 16 residues. The V segment lost 5 bases and the J segment 2 bases; nucleotides outside the gene matches: 4. CDR3 sequence reads: CASSEGLAGYTDTQYF. For the CDR3, the DNA is TGTGCCAGCAGTGAGGGACTAGCGGGGTACACAGATACGCAGTATTTT.

This chain uses TRBV19 with TRBJ1-4; no clear D. V gave up 3 bases and J gave up 5 bases, with 10 bases separating them. The germline gives CDR1 LNHDA, CDR2 SQIVND (reference sequence). The CDR3 is made up of 14 amino acids. The CDR3 sequence: CASSILGSNEKLFF. The CDR3 DNA reads as TGTGCCAGTAGTATTCTGGGGAGCAATGAAAAACTGTTTTTT.

The CDR3 bases are TGCGCCAGCAGCTTCGGACAGACGTCTAATGAAAAACTGTTTTTT. It specifies CASSFGQTSNEKLFF. The chain recombines TRBV5-1 with TRBJ1-4; tentative D call: TRBD1 (6 bases). CDR1 and CDR2 from the germline V gene are SGHRS and YFSETQ. The CDR3 contains 15 residues. Between the trimmed V and J ends, which lost 2 bases and 3 bases, there was a span of 11 bases. Full variable domain (remainder filled in from reference TRBV5-1 and TRBJ1-4): KAGVTQTPRYLIKTRGQQVTLSCSPISGHRSVSWYQQTPGQGLQFLFEYFSETQRNKGNFPGRFSGRQFSNSRSEMNVSTLELGDSALYLCASSFGQTSNEKLFFGSGTQLSVL.

A few counts support this clone. The chain has TRBV6-1 and TRBJ1-1; 9 nucleotides line up with TRBD1. In germline, CDR1 is MNHNS, CDR2 SASEGT. There are 13 residues in the CDR3. V lost 6 bases to trimming and J lost 4 bases; unmatched junction nucleotides: 3. DNA of the CDR3: TGTGCCAGCAGGGTGACAGGGGGCACTGAAGCTTTCTTT. This translates into CASRVTGGTEAFF.

The chain joins TRBV9 to TRBJ1-4; no clear D gene. The CDR3 covers 16 residues. Germline V gene sequence: CDR1 SGDLS, CDR2 YYNGEE. V gave up 4 bases and J gave up 2 bases, with 15 bases separating them. The DNA for the CDR3 is TGTGCCAGCAGCAAGGAAGCTGGGAGGACTAATGAAAAACTGTTTTTT. It specifies CASSKEAGRTNEKLFF.

The V and J genes are TRBV19 and TRBJ1-5; D remains ambiguous. The V end was cut by 9 bases, the J end by 6 bases, with 9 bases between. This CDR3 spans 11 amino acids. Germline-derived CDR1 and CDR2 are LNHDA and SQIVND (reference sequence). This CDR3 is CASLLIQPQHF. The CDR3 nucleotides are TGTGCCAGCTTGCTGATTCAGCCCCAGCATTTT. Complete variable domain (other parts from reference TRBV19 and TRBJ1-5): DGGITQSPKYLFRKEGQNVTLSCEQNLNHDAMYWYRQDPGQGLRLIYYSQIVNDFQKGDIAEGYSVSREKKESFPLTVTSAQKNPTAFYLCASLLIQPQHFGDGTRLSIL.

This clone was seen a single time. V and J are TRBV28 and TRBJ2-2; D remains ambiguous. This CDR3 comprises 14 residues. Germline values: CDR1 MDHEN, CDR2 SYDVKM. V gave up 6 bases and J gave up 6 bases, with 14 bases separating them. CDR3 bases: TGTGCCAGCAGCCCTACAACATCTCCCGGGGAGCTGTTTTTT. As protein: CASSPTTSPGELFF. Combining the CDR3 with reference TRBV28 and TRBJ2-2 gives the whole variable domain DVKVTQSSRYLVKRTGEKVFLECVQDMDHENMFWYRQDPGLGLRLIYFSYDVKMKEKGDIPEGYSVSREKKERFSLILESASTNQTSMYLCASSPTTSPGELFFGEGSRLTVL.

This clone has only a few counts. Other DNA sequences within the sample encode an identical CDR3. V usage is TRBV2 and J usage is TRBJ2-1; the match to TRBD2 covers 9 bases. The junction had 5 bases not matched to a gene; V was cut back by 1 base and J by 4 bases. Germline V lookup: CDR1 SNHLY, CDR2 FYNNEI. The CDR3 spans 16 residues. The CDR3 sequence is CASSEVRLAVYNEQFF. In nucleotides, the CDR3 is TGTGCCAGCAGTGAAGTACGACTAGCGGTTTACAATGAGCAGTTCTTC. Drawing the rest from reference TRBV2 and TRBJ2-1, the complete variable domain is EPEVTQTPSHQVTQMGQEVILRCVPISNHLYFYWYRQILGQKVEFLVSFYNNEISEKSEIFDDQFSVERPDGSNFTLKIRSTKLEDSAMYFCASSEVRLAVYNEQFFGPGTRLTVL.

The rearrangement links TRBV28 to TRBJ2-1; TRBD2 matches 12 bases. After removal of 7 bases from V and 14 bases from J, the junction contained 15 bases not matched to a gene. There are 15 residues in the CDR3. The germline CDR1 and CDR2 sequences are MDHEN and SYDVKM. CDR3 residues: CASTTQELAGGPEFF. DNA of the CDR3: TGTGCCAGCACTACCCAAGAGCTAGCGGGAGGGCCTGAGTTCTTC.

The V and J genes are TRBV7-9 and TRBJ2-5; D unresolved. Trimming cost V 0 bases and J 5 bases, with 7 bases left between them. From germline, CDR1 is SEHNR and CDR2 FQNEAQ (reference sequence). The CDR3 is 13 residues long. Here the CDR3 reads CASSLAPEETQYF. The CDR3 bases are TGTGCCAGCAGCTTAGCGCCGGAGGAGACCCAGTACTTC.

This clone has only a few counts. The chain links TRBV23-1 to TRBJ2-1; D might be TRBD2 (6 bases). TRBV23-1 is sorted into the ORF group, with uncertain function. The CDR3 extends over 14 amino acids. V was trimmed by 8 bases and J by 5 bases, leaving 16 bases between them. This chain's CDR3 is CASPPRRGDNEQFF. In DNA form, the CDR3 reads TGCGCCAGCCCCCCCCGGCGGGGAGACAATGAGCAGTTCTTC.

The chain recombines TRBV12-5 with TRBJ2-2; 9 bases align to TRBD1. Germline V CDR1 and CDR2: LGHNT, FRNRAP. CDR3 length: 17 amino acids. V lost 5 bases and J lost 4; bases outside the gene matches: 11. Here the CDR3 DNA reads TGTGCTAGTGGTAGTCGCCGGGACAGGGTGACCACCGGGGAGCTGTTTTTT. It specifies CASGSRRDRVTTGELFF.

This clone was detected only a few times. The chain uses TRBV7-4 and TRBJ1-1, with D tentatively TRBD1 (6 bases). CDR1 SGHVT and CDR2 SQSDAQ come from the germline V gene. The CDR3 loop spans 14 amino acids. Trimming took off 3 bases at V and 5 bases at J, with 13 bases between the two ends. The CDR3 nucleotides read TGTGCCAGCAGCTTGTCCAGGGGTGAGACTGAAGCTTTCTTT. Its protein product is CASSLSRGETEAFF.

The rearrangement joins TRBV7-2 to TRBJ1-5; 10 bases map to TRBD1. Germline loops: CDR1 SGHTA, CDR2 FQGNSA. V shed 3 bases, J shed 6 bases, and the junction held 2 bases outside the gene matches. The CDR3 consists of 14 residues. The CDR3 here is CASSFGTGVQPQHF. CDR3 coding DNA: TGTGCCAGCAGCTTCGGGACAGGGGTTCAGCCCCAGCATTTT.

CDR3 protein: CASRRPGNEQFF. CDR3 bases: TGTGCCAGCAGACGGCCGGGGAATGAGCAGTTCTTC. The chain couples TRBV6-5 to TRBJ2-1; tentative D call: TRBD2 (5 bases). Germline V CDR1 and CDR2: MNHEY, SVGAGI. V gave up 6 bases and J gave up 7 bases, with 10 bases separating them. The CDR3 has 12 residues.

In its sample, this clone was seen a few times. This rearrangement joins TRBV6-1 to TRBJ2-1; 10 bases fit TRBD1. J was trimmed by 6 bases and V by 8 bases; bases with no gene match: 10. This CDR3 spans 15 amino acids. Germline-derived CDR1 and CDR2 are MNHNS and SASEGT. DNA of the CDR3: TGTGCCAGCTTTGCGCCTGGACAGGGGGGCAATGAGCAGTTCTTC. Amino acid sequence: CASFAPGQGGNEQFF.

The V and J genes are TRBV7-9 and TRBJ2-1, with D possibly being TRBD1 or TRBD2 (8 bases each). Looked up from germline, CDR1 is SEHNR and CDR2 is FQNEAQ (reference sequence). The CDR3 is made up of 15 amino acids. V was shortened by 5 bases and J by 10 bases, with 21 bases between the two germline ends. DNA of the CDR3: TGTGCCAGCAGCCAAGACAGGGGACTAGGTGGCGAGCAGTTCTTC. Amino acids: CASSQDRGLGGEQFF.

In its sample, this clone was seen once. In nucleotides, the CDR3 is TGTGCCAGCAGCTTAGGCCAGAGCAACTCCTACGAGCAGTACTTC. This encodes CASSLGQSNSYEQYF. The genes are TRBV7-6 and TRBJ2-7; D gene ambiguous. V was clipped by 1 base and J by 0 bases, with 10 bases between them. The germline V gene has CDR1 SGHVS and CDR2 FNYEAQ. The CDR3 covers 15 residues.

This clone has a handful of counts. This rearrangement joins TRBV4-1 to TRBJ1-1; weak D call: TRBD1 (6 bases). The CDR3 sequence is 16 residues long. The germline V and J ends were trimmed by 0 bases and 3 bases, with 14 bases remaining between them. Per the germline V gene, CDR1 is MGHRA and CDR2 is YSYEKL. This chain's CDR3 is CASSQDPGGGYTEAFF. In nucleotides, the CDR3 is TGCGCCAGCAGCCAAGACCCGGGGGGCGGGTACACTGAAGCTTTCTTT.

This clone was found a few times. The V and J genes are TRBV5-6 and TRBJ2-3; D is unclear. The CDR3 length is 15 residues. V lost 2 bases, J lost 0 bases, and 10 bases lay in between. CDR1 SGHDT and CDR2 YYEEEE come from the germline V gene. The CDR3 sequence is CASSFLQLSTDTQYF. The CDR3 bases are TGTGCCAGCAGCTTTTTACAGCTAAGCACAGATACGCAGTATTTT.